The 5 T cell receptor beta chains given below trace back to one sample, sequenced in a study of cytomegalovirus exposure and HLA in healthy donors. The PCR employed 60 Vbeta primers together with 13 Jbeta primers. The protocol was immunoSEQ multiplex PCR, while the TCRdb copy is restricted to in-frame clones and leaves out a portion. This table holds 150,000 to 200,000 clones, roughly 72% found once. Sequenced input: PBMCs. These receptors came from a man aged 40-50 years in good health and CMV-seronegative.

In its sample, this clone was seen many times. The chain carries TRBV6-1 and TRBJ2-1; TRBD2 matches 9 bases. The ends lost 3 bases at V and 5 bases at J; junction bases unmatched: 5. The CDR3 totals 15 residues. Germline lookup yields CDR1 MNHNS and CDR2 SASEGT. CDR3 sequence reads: CASSDGLAGNNEQFF. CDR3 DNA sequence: TGTGCCAGCAGTGACGGCCTAGCGGGAAACAATGAGCAGTTCTTC.

CDR3 sequence (DNA): TGTGCCAGCAGTTTCCACCGACTAGCGGGAGTATATGAGCAGTTCTTC. It encodes CASSFHRLAGVYEQFF. The chain links TRBV27 to TRBJ2-1, with 12 bases that match TRBD2. Germline V lookup: CDR1 MNHEY, CDR2 SMNVEV (reference sequence). This CDR3 has 16 residues. J gave up 8 bases and V 3 bases, and 8 bases lay outside the gene matches.

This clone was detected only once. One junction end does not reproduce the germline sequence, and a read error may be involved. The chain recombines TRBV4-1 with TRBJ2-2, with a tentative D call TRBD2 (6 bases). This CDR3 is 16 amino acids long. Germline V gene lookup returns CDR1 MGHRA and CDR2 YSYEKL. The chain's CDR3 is CASSHPGRTNAGELFF. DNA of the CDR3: TGCGCCAGCAGCCATCCCGGGAGAACGAACGCCGGGGAGCTGTTTTTT.

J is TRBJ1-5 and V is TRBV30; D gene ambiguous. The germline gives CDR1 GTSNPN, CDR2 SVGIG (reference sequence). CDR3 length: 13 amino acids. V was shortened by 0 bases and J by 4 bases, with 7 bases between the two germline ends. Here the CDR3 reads CAWSVSGNQPQHF. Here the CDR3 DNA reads TGTGCCTGGAGTGTATCCGGTAATCAGCCCCAGCATTTT.

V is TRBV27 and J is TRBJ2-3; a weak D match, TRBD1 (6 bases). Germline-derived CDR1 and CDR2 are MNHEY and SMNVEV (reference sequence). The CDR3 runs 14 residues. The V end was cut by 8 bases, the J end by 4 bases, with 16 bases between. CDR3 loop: CASAFTGIADTQYF. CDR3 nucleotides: TGTGCCAGCGCTTTCACAGGGATAGCAGATACGCAGTATTTT.